Following are 5 T cell receptor beta chains from one sample sequenced in a study of cytomegalovirus exposure and HLA in healthy donors. The PCR ran on 60 Vbeta and 13 Jbeta primers. Sequencing was performed with immunoSEQ multiplex PCR; in TCRdb, only in-frame clones are kept and a portion is missing. Of 150,000 to 200,000 clones in the sample, 83% are singletons; the top ten hold 3.5% to 5%. Specimen: PBMCs. All receptors derive from a man in his fifties in good health and CMV-seropositive.

The chain employs TRBV14 and TRBJ2-7; 9 positions match TRBD2. Germline CDR1 is SGHDN and CDR2 is FVKESK. The CDR3 runs 15 residues. The V and J ends lost 4 bases and 5 bases, in that order; junction bases with no gene match: 9. CDR3 coding DNA: TGTGCCAGCAGCCCCTCCGGGACTAGCTTCCACGAGCAGTACTTC. Residues: CASSPSGTSFHEQYF.

The chain joins TRBV11-2 to TRBJ2-7; 8 positions agree with TRBD2. Looked up from germline, CDR1 is SGHAT and CDR2 is FQNNGV. This CDR3 is 18 amino acids long. The ends lost 0 bases at V and 8 bases at J; junction bases unmatched: 18. The CDR3 protein is CASSLEVGAGALFGKQYF. The CDR3 nucleotides read TGTGCCAGCAGCTTAGAGGTAGGAGCGGGAGCACTATTTGGGAAGCAGTACTTC.

The chain combines TRBV29-1 with TRBJ1-1; D is perhaps TRBD1 (5 bases). From germline, CDR1 is SQVTM and CDR2 ANQGSEA. This CDR3 has 13 residues. The germline V and J ends were trimmed by 8 bases and 2 bases, with 15 bases remaining between them. CDR3: CSCRREFNTEAFF. CDR3 sequence (DNA): TGCAGCTGCCGCAGGGAATTCAACACTGAAGCTTTCTTT.

This sequence joins TRBV2 and TRBJ1-2; no clear D. This CDR3 is 13 amino acids long. The V and J ends lost 2 bases and 3 bases respectively, with 7 bases between them. Germline CDR1 and CDR2: SNHLY and FYNNEI. The CDR3 loop reads CASSEFSYYGYTF. Written as DNA, the CDR3 is TGTGCCAGCAGTGAATTCTCCTACTATGGCTACACCTTC. The variable domain in full, with the rest retrieved from reference TRBV2 and TRBJ1-2, is EPEVTQTPSHQVTQMGQEVILRCVPISNHLYFYWYRQILGQKVEFLVSFYNNEISEKSEIFDDQFSVERPDGSNFTLKIRSTKLEDSAMYFCASSEFSYYGYTFGSGTRLTVV.

The chain carries TRBV27 and TRBJ1-2; D is possibly TRBD1 (6 bases). This CDR3 is 16 amino acids long. Between the trimmed V and J ends, which lost 5 bases and 0 bases, there was a span of 16 bases. In germline, CDR1 is MNHEY, CDR2 SMNVEV (reference sequence). For the CDR3, the DNA is TGTGCCAGCAGTGCCATACCAGGGGCCTCTAACTATGGCTACACCTTC. The encoded protein is CASSAIPGASNYGYTF.